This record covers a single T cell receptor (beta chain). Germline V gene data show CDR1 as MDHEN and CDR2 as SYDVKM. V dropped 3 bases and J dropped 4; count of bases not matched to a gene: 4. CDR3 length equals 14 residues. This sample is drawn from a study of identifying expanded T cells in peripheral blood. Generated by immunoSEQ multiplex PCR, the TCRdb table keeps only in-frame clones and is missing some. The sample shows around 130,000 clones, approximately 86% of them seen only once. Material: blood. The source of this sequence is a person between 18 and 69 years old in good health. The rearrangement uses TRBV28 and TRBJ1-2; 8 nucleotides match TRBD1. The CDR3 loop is CASSFGQGVYGYTF. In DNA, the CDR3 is TGTGCCAGCAGTTTTGGACAGGGCGTCTATGGCTACACCTTC.